This T cell receptor (beta chain) was retrieved from a study of shared clonotypes between healthy human individuals. CD45RO-negative, CCR7-selected cells formed the naive CD8 fraction, which excluded terminally differentiated effector memory CD45RA+ cells. Germline loops: CDR1 ENHRY, CDR2 SYGVKD. CDR3 length: 16 amino acids. V trimming: 3 bases; J trimming: 2 bases; junction bases outside the gene matches: 7. Method: immunoSEQ multiplex PCR; TCRdb's copy keeps in-frame clones and lacks some. The table has 1.5 million to 2.5 million clones, roughly 95% seen once; the top ten hold more than 0.95%. The sequenced sample consisted of naive CD8+ T cells sorted from blood. The rearrangement joins TRBV10-3 to TRBJ2-7, with 10 bases that match TRBD2. This clonotype was sampled from a man younger than 35 in good health. CDR3 sequence reads: CAISEGSAGGTYEQYF. The CDR3, as DNA: TGTGCCATCAGTGAAGGATCAGCGGGAGGGACCTACGAGCAGTACTTC.